Listed below are T cell receptor beta chains from one sample, sequenced in a study of T cell repertoires in chronic hepatitis B. Data came from immunoSEQ multiplex PCR; TCRdb stores just in-frame clones and leaves some out. The sample yields 200 to 250 clones, 80% to 85% seen once. Sequenced input: total CD8+ T cells from PBMCs. All receptors derive from a human donor with chronic hepatitis B virus infection. Both conserved end residues are part of each CDR3. D genes are given only for firm matches. Not all rows give a size; the values are once, few, many and, for expanded clones, a class.

v_call	j_call	clone_size	d_call	cdr3_aa	cdr3_nt
TRBV5-5	TRBJ1-1	-	TRBD1	CASSPGTGGAGRPEAFF	TGTGCCAGCAGCCCGGGGACAGGGGGCGCGGGGAGGCCTGAAGCTTTCTTT
TRBV11-2	TRBJ1-2	-	-	CASSLDGAGNYYGYTF	TGTGCCAGCAGCTTAGATGGAGCAGGGAACTACTATGGCTACACCTTC
TRBV30	TRBJ2-5	-	-	CAWSSAAQETQYF	TGTGCCTGGAGTTCGGCGGCCCAAGAGACCCAGTACTTC
TRBV27	TRBJ2-1	-	-	CASSFFTSSYNEQFF	TGTGCCAGCAGTTTTTTCACTTCTTCCTACAATGAGCAGTTCTTC
TRBV7-8	TRBJ2-1	once	-	CASSFPAGVYNEQFF	TGTGCCAGCAGCTTCCCGGCAGGGGTGTACAATGAGCAGTTCTTC
TRBV5-6	TRBJ2-1	once	TRBD2	CASSFGTSGNRFF	TGTGCCAGCAGCTTCGGGACTAGCGGGAATCGGTTCTTC
TRBV10-1	TRBJ2-2	-	-	CASRIIGLCRELFF	TGCGCCAGCAGAATAATAGGGTTATGCCGGGAGCTGTTTTTT
TRBV15	TRBJ1-1	-	-	CATSRDRNSNTEAFF	TGTGCCACCAGCAGAGATAGGAACAGTAACACTGAAGCTTTCTTT
TRBV30	TRBJ1-1	-	-	CAWSAAPTAFPEAFF	TGTGCCTGGAGTGCCGCTCCAACGGCGTTCCCTGAAGCTTTCTTT
TRBV5-6	TRBJ2-5	once	TRBD1	CASSLLVTGAPETQYF	TGTGCCAGCAGCTTGTTAGTGACAGGGGCTCCAGAGACCCAGTACTTC
TRBV6-5	TRBJ2-7	-	-	CASSHGQSSYEQYF	TGTGCCAGCAGTCATGGACAGAGCTCCTACGAGCAGTACTTC
TRBV9	TRBJ2-4	-	TRBD2	CASSVEGRDIQYF	TGTGCCAGCAGCGTAGAGGGGAGGGACATTCAGTACTTC
TRBV29-1	TRBJ2-6	-	-	CSVLILLIQSRANVLTF	TGCAGCGTTCTTATCTTACTAATACAAAGTCGGGCCAACGTCCTGACTTTC
TRBV4-2	TRBJ1-6	-	-	CASSQGGNDSPLHF	TGTGCCAGCAGCCAAGGGGGAAACGATTCACCCCTCCACTTT
TRBV29-1	TRBJ2-1	-	-	CSVVFYNEQFF	TGCAGCGTTGTATTCTACAATGAGCAGTTCTTC
TRBV21-1	TRBJ1-2	few	-	CASSKGGGINYGYTF	TGTGCCAGCAGCAAAGGTGGTGGGATTAACTATGGCTACACCTTC
TRBV5-1	TRBJ2-7	-	-	CASSAGRGTYPPYEQYF	TGCGCCAGCAGCGCAGGAAGAGGGACATACCCTCCCTACGAGCAGTACTTC
TRBV7-6	TRBJ2-3	-	TRBD1	CASSLGTGVTDTQYF	TGTGCCAGCAGCTTAGGGACAGGGGTCACAGATACGCAGTATTTT
TRBV2	TRBJ2-7	-	-	CASSGVDTYEQYF	TGTGCCAGCTCTGGTGTGGACACCTACGAGCAGTACTTC
TRBV5-6	TRBJ2-7	-	TRBD1	CASSWGTVWEQYF	TGTGCCAGCAGCTGGGGGACAGTTTGGGAGCAGTACTTC
TRBV2	TRBJ1-1	-	TRBD1	CASSEANRGAYTEAFF	TGTGCCAGCAGTGAAGCGAACAGGGGCGCATATACTGAAGCTTTCTTT
TRBV5-1	TRBJ2-1	hyperexpanded	-	CASSLGTSNEQFF	TGCGCCAGCAGCTTGGGGACCAGCAATGAGCAGTTCTTC
TRBV9	TRBJ1-2	-	TRBD1	CASSATGHGYTF	TGTGCCAGCAGCGCGACAGGGCATGGCTACACCTTC
TRBV7-8	TRBJ2-7	once	-	CASSLGSDRDFYEQYF	TGTGCCAGCAGCTTAGGATCCGACAGGGACTTCTACGAGCAGTACTTC
TRBV2	TRBJ2-7	-	TRBD1	CATTGTLHEQYF	TGTGCCACGACAGGGACCCTCCACGAGCAGTACTTC
TRBV2	TRBJ1-5	-	-	CASSDQGISDQPQHF	TGTGCCAGCAGTGATCAGGGGATTAGCGATCAGCCCCAGCATTTT
TRBV19	TRBJ1-6	-	-	CASSPLEGGYSPLHF	TGTGCCAGTAGTCCGCTGGAGGGGGGATATTCACCCCTCCACTTT
TRBV7-9	TRBJ2-7	few	-	CASSLNRNYEQYF	TGTGCCAGCAGCTTAAACCGCAACTACGAGCAGTACTTC
TRBV7-8	TRBJ1-2	few	TRBD1	CASSLEGGRNYGYTF	TGTGCCAGCAGCTTAGAAGGGGGCCGGAACTATGGCTACACCTTC
TRBV6-4	TRBJ2-1	-	TRBD2	CASSDSGSSYNEQFF	TGTGCCAGCAGTGACAGCGGGAGCTCCTACAATGAGCAGTTCTTC
TRBV9	TRBJ2-2	few	-	CASSVGQVNTGELFF	TGTGCCAGCAGCGTAGGTCAGGTTAACACCGGGGAGCTGTTTTTT
TRBV20-1	TRBJ2-5	-	-	CSASLLETQYF	TGCAGTGCTAGTCTTTTAGAGACCCAGTACTTC
TRBV6-6	TRBJ1-2	-	-	CASSYPGRDGDGYTF	TGTGCCAGCAGTTACCCCGGAAGGGACGGCGATGGCTACACCTTC
TRBV2	TRBJ2-3	-	-	CASSGGTDTQYF	TGTGCCAGCAGCGGTGGCACAGATACGCAGTATTTT
TRBV5-1	TRBJ2-1	-	-	CASSRGYNEQFF	TGCGCCAGCAGCCGCGGGTACAATGAGCAGTTCTTC
TRBV30	TRBJ2-2	-	-	CAWSKGGPGELFF	TGTGCCTGGAGCAAGGGAGGTCCCGGGGAGCTGTTTTTT
TRBV15	TRBJ2-1	-	TRBD2	CAIQREGGDEQFF	TGTGCCATCCAGCGGGAGGGCGGGGATGAGCAGTTCTTC
TRBV6-6	TRBJ1-4	-	-	CASSYSPGSNEKLFF	TGTGCCAGCAGTTACTCCCCAGGGTCTAATGAAAAACTGTTTTTT
TRBV9	TRBJ2-4	-	TRBD2	CASSVEGSGSSNIQYF	TGTGCCAGCAGCGTAGAGGGTAGCGGGAGTTCGAACATTCAGTACTTC
TRBV9	TRBJ2-5	-	TRBD1	CASSVAGGSETQYF	TGTGCCAGCAGCGTAGCAGGGGGATCGGAGACCCAGTACTTC
TRBV21-1	TRBJ1-4	-	-	CASSLAFYKVHNEKLFF	TGTGCCAGCAGCCTTGCGTTCTACAAGGTGCATAATGAAAAACTGTTTTTT
TRBV30	TRBJ1-3	once	-	CAWSVTGFGNTIYF	TGTGCCTGGAGTGTAACGGGGTTTGGAAACACCATATATTTT
TRBV19	TRBJ2-7	-	-	CATYDPLGEQYF	TGTGCCACATATGACCCACTCGGCGAGCAGTACTTC
TRBV5-1	TRBJ1-3	-	TRBD1	CASSLTGAGNTIYF	TGCGCCAGCAGTTTAACAGGGGCTGGAAACACCATATATTTT
TRBV10-3	TRBJ2-1	-	-	CAISDYQDRSDNEQFF	TGTGCCATCAGTGATTATCAGGACCGGTCGGACAATGAGCAGTTCTTC
TRBV12-5	TRBJ2-5	-	-	CASGSGGAYSYQETQYF	TGTGCTAGTGGTTCTGGAGGGGCCTATTCGTACCAAGAGACCCAGTACTTC